This entry features one T cell receptor beta chain sequence. Other nucleotide sequences from this sample produce the same CDR3. The assay was immunoSEQ multiplex PCR, and TCRdb's table has in-frame clones only and misses some. The sample holds roughly 67,000 clones; around four fifths are singletons and the top ten take about 13%. The entry originates in a study of T cells in localized non-small cell lung cancer. Germline V gene lookup returns CDR1 MNHEY and CDR2 SVGAGI. The V gene end was trimmed by 6 bases and the J gene end by 5 bases; junction bases not matched to a gene: 6. The CDR3 runs 13 residues.

The chain carries TRBV6-5 and TRBJ1-1, with TRBD1 matching 7 bases. This TCR derives from a female donor aged 60 or older with stage I lung adenocarcinoma. The sample in question was peripheral blood, obtained before any cancer treatment. The CDR3 loop is CASSYGTATEAFF. The DNA of the CDR3 is TGTGCCAGCAGCTACGGGACAGCTACTGAAGCTTTCTTT.